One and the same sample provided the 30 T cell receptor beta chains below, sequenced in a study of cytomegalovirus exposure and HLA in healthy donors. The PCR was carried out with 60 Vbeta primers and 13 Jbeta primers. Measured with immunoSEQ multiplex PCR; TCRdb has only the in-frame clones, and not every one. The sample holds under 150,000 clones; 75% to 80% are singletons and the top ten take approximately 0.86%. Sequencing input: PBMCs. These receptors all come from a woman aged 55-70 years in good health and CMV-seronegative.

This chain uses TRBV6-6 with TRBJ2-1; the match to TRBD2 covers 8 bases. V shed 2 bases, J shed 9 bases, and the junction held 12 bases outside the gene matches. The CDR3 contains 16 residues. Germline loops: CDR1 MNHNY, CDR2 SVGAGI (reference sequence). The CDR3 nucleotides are TGTGCCAGCAGTTACCCGACTAGCGCCGCCCGAGGTGAGCAGTTCTTC. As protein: CASSYPTSAARGEQFF.

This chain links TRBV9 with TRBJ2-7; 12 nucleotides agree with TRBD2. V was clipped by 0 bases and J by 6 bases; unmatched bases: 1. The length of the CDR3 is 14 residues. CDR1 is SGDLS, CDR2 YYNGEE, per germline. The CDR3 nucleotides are TGTGCCAGCAGCGTAGAGGGACTAGCGGGCGAGCAGTACTTC. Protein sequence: CASSVEGLAGEQYF.

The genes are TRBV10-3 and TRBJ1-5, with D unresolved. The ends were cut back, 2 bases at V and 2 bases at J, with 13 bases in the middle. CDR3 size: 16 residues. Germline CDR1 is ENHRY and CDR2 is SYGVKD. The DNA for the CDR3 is TGTGCCATCAGTGAGGGGGAGGTCCCGGGCAATCAGCCCCAGCATTTT. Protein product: CAISEGEVPGNQPQHF.

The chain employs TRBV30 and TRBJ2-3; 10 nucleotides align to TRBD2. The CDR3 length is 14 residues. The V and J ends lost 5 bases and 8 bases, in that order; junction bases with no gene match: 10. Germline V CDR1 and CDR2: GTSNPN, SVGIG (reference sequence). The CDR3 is CAWSTIAGGGTQYF. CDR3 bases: TGTGCCTGGTCAACTATAGCGGGAGGAGGTACGCAGTATTTT.

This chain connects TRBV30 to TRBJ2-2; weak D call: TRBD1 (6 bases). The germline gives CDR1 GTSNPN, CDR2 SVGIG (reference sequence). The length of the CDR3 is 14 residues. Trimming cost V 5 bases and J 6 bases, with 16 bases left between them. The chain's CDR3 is CAWAQSGVAGELFF. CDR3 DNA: TGTGCCTGGGCACAATCAGGGGTTGCCGGGGAGCTGTTTTTT.

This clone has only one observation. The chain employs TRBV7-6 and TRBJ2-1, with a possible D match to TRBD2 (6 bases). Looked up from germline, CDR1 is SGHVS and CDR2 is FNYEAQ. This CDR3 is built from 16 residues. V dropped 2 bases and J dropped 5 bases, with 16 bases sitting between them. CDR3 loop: CASSLPVRGNDNEQFF. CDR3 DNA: TGTGCCAGCAGCTTACCAGTTCGGGGGAATGACAATGAGCAGTTCTTC.

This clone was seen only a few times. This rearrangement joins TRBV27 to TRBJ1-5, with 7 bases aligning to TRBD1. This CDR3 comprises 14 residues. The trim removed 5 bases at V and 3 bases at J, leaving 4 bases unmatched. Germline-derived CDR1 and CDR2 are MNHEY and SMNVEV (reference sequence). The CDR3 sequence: CASSRGQINQPQHF. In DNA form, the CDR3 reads TGTGCCAGCAGTCGGGGACAGATCAATCAGCCCCAGCATTTT.

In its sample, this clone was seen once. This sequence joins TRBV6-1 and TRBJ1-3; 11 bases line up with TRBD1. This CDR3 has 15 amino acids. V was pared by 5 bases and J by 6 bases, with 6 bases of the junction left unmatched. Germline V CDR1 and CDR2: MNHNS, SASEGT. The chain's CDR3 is CASSSDRGLVNTIYF. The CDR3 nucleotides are TGTGCCAGCAGTTCGGACAGGGGGCTTGTAAACACCATATATTTT.

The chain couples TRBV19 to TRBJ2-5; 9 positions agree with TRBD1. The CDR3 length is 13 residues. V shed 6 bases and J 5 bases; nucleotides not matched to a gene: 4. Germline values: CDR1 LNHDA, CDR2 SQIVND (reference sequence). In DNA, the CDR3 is TGTGCCAGTAGCTTCGACAGGGGGGAGACCCAGTACTTC. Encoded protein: CASSFDRGETQYF.

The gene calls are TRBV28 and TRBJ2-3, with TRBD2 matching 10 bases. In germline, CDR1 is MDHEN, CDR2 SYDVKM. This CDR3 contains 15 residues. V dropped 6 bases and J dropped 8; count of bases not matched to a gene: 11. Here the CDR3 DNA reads TGTGCCAGCAGCACTACTAGCGGGGCGCCTCGTACGCAGTATTTT. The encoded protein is CASSTTSGAPRTQYF.

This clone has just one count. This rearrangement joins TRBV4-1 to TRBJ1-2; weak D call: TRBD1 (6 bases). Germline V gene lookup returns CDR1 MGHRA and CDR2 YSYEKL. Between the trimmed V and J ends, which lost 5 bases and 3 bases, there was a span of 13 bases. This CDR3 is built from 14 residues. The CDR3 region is CASSSVGGDYGYTF. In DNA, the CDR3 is TGCGCCAGCAGCTCGGTAGGGGGGGACTATGGCTACACCTTC.

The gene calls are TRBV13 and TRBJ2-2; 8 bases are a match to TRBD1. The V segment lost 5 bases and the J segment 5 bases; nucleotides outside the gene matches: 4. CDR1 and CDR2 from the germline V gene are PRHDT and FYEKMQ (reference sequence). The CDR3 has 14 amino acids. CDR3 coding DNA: TGTGCCAGCAGCCGAAACAGGGGGACCGGGGAGCTGTTTTTT. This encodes CASSRNRGTGELFF.

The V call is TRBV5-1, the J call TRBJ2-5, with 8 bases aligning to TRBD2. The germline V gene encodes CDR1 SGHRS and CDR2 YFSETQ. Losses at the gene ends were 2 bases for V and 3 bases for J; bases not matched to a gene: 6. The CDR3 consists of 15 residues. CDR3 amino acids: CASSFDAGGEETQYF. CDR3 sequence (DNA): TGCGCCAGCAGCTTCGATGCCGGGGGGGAAGAGACCCAGTACTTC.

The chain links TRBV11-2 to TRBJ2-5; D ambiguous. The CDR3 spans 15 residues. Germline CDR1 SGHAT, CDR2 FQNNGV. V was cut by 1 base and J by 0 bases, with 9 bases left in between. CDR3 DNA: TGTGCCAGCAGCTTAGTAGGAGTAAACCAAGAGACCCAGTACTTC. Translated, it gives CASSLVGVNQETQYF.

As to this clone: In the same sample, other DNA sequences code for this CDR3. The CDR3 DNA sequence: TGTGCCAGCTCACCCAGCTCCTACGAGCAGTACTTC. Amino acids: CASSPSSYEQYF. V and J are TRBV18 and TRBJ2-7, with D uncertain. V shed 3 bases and J shed 0 bases, with 3 bases lying between them. This CDR3 region has 12 residues. The germline V gene has CDR1 KGHSH and CDR2 LQKENI.

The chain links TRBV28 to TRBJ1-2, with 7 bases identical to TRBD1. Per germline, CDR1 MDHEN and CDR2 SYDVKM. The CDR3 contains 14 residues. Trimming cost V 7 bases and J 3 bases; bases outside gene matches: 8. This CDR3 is CASTRYDRDYGYTF. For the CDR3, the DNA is TGTGCCAGCACTCGATATGACAGGGACTATGGCTACACCTTC.

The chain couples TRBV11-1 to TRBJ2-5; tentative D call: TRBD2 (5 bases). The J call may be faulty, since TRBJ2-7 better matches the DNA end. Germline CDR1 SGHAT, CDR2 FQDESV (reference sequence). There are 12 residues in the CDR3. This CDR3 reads CASSHRGDEQYF. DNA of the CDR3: TGTGCCAGCAGCCACCGGGGAGACGAGCAGTACTTC.

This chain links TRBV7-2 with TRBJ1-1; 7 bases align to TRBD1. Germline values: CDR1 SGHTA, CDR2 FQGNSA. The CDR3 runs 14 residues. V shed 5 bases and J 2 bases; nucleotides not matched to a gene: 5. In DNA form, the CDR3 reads TGTGCCAGCAGCCTTCGGACAGGTAACACTGAAGCTTTCTTT. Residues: CASSLRTGNTEAFF.

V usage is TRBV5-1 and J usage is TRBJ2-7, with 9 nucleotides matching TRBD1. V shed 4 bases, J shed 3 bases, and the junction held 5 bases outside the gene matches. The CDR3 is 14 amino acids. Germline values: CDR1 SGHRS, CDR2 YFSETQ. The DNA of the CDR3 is TGCGCCAGCAGCGGGGACAGGGTGCTCTACGAGCAGTACTTC. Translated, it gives CASSGDRVLYEQYF.

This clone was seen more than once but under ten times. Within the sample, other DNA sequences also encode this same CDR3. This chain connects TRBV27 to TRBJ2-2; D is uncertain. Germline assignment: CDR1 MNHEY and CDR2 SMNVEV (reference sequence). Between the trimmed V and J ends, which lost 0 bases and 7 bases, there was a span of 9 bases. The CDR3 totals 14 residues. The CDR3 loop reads CASSLSAHDGELFF. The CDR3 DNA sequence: TGTGCCAGCAGTTTATCAGCGCATGACGGGGAGCTGTTTTTT.

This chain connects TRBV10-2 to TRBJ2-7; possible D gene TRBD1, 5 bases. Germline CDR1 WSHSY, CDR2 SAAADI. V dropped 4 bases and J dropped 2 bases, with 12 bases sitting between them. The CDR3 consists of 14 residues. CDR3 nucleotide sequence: TGCGCCAGCAGTGTGGGCAGGGTGGCCTACGAGCAGTACTTC. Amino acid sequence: CASSVGRVAYEQYF.

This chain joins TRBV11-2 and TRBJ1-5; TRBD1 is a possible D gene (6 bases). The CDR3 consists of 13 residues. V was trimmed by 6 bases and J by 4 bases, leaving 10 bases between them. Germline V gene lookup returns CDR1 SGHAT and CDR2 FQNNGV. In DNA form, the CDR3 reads TGTGCCAGCAGTACAGGGTTAAATCAGCCCCAGCATTTT. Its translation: CASSTGLNQPQHF. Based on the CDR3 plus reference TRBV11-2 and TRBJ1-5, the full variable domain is EAGVAQSPRYKIIEKRQSVAFWCNPISGHATLYWYQQILGQGPKLLIQFQNNGVVDDSQLPKDRFSAERLKGVDSTLKIQPAKLEDSAVYLCASSTGLNQPQHFGDGTRLSIL.

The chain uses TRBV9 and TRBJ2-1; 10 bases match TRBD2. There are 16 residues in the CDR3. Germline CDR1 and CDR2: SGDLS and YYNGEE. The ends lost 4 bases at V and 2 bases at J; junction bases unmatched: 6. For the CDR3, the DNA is TGTGCCAGCAGCCCACCTAGCGGGGGTACCTACAATGAGCAGTTCTTC. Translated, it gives CASSPPSGGTYNEQFF. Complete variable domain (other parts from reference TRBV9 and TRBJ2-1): DSGVTQTPKHLITATGQRVTLRCSPRSGDLSVYWYQQSLDQGLQFLIQYYNGEERAKGNILERFSAQQFPDLHSELNLSSLELGDSALYFCASSPPSGGTYNEQFFGPGTRLTVL.

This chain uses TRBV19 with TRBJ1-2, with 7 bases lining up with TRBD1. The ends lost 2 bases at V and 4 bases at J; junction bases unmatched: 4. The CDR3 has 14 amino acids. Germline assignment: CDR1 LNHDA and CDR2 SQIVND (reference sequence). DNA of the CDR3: TGTGCCAGTAGTATAAAGGGGGCGGCCTATGGCTACACCTTC. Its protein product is CASSIKGAAYGYTF.

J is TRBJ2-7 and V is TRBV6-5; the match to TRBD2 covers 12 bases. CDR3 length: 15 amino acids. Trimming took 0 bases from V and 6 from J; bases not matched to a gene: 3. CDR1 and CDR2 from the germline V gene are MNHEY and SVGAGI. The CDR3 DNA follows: TGTGCCAGCAGTTACTCGTCGGGACTAGCGGGCGAGCAGTACTTC. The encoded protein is CASSYSSGLAGEQYF.

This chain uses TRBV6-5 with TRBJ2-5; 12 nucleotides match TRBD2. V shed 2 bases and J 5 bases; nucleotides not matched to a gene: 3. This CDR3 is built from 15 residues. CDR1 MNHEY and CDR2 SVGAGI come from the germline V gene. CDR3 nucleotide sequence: TGTGCCAGCAGTTACGGACTAGCGGGGCCCGAGACCCAGTACTTC. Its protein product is CASSYGLAGPETQYF.

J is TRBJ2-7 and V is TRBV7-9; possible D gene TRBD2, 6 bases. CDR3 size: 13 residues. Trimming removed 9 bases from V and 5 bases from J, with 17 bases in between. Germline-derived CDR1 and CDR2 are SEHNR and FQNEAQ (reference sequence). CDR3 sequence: CARMGRGYHEQYF. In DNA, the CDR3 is TGTGCCAGGATGGGTCGGGGGTACCACGAGCAGTACTTC.

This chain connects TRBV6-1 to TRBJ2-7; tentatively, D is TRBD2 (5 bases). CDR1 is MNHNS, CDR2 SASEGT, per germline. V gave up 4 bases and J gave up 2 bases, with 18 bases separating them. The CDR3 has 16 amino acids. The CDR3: CASSGLWAGNTYEQYF. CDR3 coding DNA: TGTGCCAGCAGTGGTCTTTGGGCGGGCAACACCTACGAGCAGTACTTC.

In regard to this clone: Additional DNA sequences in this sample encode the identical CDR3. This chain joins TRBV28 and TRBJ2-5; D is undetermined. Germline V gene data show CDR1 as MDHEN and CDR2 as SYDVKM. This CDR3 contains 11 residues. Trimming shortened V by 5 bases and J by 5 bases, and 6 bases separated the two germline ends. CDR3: CASSAEETQYF. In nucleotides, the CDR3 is TGTGCCAGCAGTGCGGAGGAGACCCAGTACTTC.

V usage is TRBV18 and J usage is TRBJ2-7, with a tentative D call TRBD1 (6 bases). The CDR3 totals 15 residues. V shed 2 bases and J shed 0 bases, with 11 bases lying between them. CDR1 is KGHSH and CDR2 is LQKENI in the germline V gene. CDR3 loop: CASSPYGTTSYEQYF. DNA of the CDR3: TGTGCCAGCTCACCATACGGGACAACCTCCTACGAGCAGTACTTC.